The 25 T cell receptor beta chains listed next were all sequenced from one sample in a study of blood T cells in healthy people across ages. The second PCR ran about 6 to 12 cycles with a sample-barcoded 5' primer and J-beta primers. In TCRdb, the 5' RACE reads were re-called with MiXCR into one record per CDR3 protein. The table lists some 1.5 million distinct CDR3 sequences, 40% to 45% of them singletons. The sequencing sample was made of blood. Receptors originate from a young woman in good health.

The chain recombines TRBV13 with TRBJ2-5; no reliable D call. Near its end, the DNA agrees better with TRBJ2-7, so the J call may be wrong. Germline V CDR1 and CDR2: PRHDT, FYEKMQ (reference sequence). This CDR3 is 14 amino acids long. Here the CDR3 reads CASSLVASIYEQYF. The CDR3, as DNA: TGTGCCAGCAGCTTAGTGGCAAGCATCTACGAGCAGTACTTC.

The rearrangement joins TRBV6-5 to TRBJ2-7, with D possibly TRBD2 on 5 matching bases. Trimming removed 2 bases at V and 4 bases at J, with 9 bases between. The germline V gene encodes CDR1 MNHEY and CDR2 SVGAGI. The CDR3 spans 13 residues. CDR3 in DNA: TGTGCCAGCAGTTACCTCCGGGATTACGAGCAGTACTTC. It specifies CASSYLRDYEQYF.

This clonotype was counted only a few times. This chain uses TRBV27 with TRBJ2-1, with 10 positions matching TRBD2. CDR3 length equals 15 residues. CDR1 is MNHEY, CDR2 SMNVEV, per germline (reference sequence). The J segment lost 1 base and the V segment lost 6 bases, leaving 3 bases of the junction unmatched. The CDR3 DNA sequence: TGTGCCAGCAGGCCAGCGGGAGGGTCCTACAATGAGCAGTTCTTC. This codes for CASRPAGGSYNEQFF.

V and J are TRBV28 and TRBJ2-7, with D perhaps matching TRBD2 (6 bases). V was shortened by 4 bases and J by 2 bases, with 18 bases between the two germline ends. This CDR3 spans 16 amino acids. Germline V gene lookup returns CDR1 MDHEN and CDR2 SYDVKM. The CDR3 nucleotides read TGTGCCAGCAGTTACTCCGGGACTCCAAGGGCCTACGAGCAGTACTTC. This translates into CASSYSGTPRAYEQYF. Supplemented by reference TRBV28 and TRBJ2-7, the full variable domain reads DVKVTQSSRYLVKRTGEKVFLECVQDMDHENMFWYRQDPGLGLRLIYFSYDVKMKEKGDIPEGYSVSREKKERFSLILESASTNQTSMYLCASSYSGTPRAYEQYFGPGTRLTVT.

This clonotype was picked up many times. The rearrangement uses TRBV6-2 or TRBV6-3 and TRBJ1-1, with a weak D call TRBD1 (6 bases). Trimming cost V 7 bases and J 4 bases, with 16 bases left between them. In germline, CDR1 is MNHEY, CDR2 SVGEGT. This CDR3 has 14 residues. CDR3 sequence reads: CASTLGGGATEAFF. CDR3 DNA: TGTGCCAGCACTCTGGGCGGGGGCGCCACTGAAGCTTTCTTT.

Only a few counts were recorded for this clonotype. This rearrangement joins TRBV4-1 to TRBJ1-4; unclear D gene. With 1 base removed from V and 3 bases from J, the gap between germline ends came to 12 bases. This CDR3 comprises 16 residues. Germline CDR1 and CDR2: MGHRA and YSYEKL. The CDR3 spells CASSQGGRRANEKLFF. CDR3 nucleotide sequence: TGCGCCAGCAGCCAAGGCGGTAGGAGGGCTAATGAAAAACTGTTTTTT.

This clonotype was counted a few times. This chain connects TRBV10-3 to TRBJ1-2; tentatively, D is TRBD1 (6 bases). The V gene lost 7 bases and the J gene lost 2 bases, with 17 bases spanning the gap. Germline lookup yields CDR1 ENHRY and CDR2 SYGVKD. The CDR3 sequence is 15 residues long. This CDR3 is CAIKYTGGTNYGYTF. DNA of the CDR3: TGTGCCATCAAATATACTGGGGGCACCAACTATGGCTACACCTTC.

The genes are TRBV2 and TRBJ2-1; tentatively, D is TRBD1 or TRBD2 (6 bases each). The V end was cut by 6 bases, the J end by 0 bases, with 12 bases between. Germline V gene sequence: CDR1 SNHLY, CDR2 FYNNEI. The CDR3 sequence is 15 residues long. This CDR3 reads CASRRGESSYNEQFF. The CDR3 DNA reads TGTGCCAGCAGGAGGGGGGAAAGCTCCTACAATGAGCAGTTCTTC. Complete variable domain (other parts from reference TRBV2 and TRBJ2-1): EPEVTQTPSHQVTQMGQEVILRCVPISNHLYFYWYRQILGQKVEFLVSFYNNEISEKSEIFDDQFSVERPDGSNFTLKIRSTKLEDSAMYFCASRRGESSYNEQFFGPGTRLTVL.

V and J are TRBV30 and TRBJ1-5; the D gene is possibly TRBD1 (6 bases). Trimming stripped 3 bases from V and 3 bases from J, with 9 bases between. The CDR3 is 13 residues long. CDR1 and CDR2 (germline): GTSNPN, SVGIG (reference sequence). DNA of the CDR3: TGTGCCTGGAGCAGGGGATACAATCAGCCCCAGCATTTT. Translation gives CAWSRGYNQPQHF.

The CDR3, as DNA: TGTGCCAGCACTGCCCGGGCCAGCTTCGAGCAGTACTTC. Amino acid sequence: CASTARASFEQYF. This chain joins TRBV11-2 and TRBJ2-7, with no clear D. V was trimmed by 7 bases and J by 6 bases, leaving 16 bases between them. The CDR3 is 13 residues long. Germline loops: CDR1 SGHAT, CDR2 FQNNGV.

CDR3 DNA: TGCGCCAGCAGCCAAGATAGGCTAACAGGGTTGTCCTACAATGAGCAGTTCTTC. Its protein is CASSQDRLTGLSYNEQFF. The V call is TRBV4-1, the J call TRBJ2-1; perhaps TRBD1 as D (6 bases). The germline gives CDR1 MGHRA, CDR2 YSYEKL. V lost 0 bases, J lost 1 base, and 16 bases lay in between. The CDR3 consists of 18 residues.

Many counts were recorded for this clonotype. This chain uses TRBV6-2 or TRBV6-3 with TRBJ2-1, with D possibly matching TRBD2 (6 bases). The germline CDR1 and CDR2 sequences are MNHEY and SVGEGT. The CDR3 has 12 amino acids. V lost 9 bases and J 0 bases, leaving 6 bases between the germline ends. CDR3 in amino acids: CASSGSYNEQFF. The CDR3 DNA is TGTGCCAGTAGCGGCTCCTACAATGAGCAGTTCTTC.

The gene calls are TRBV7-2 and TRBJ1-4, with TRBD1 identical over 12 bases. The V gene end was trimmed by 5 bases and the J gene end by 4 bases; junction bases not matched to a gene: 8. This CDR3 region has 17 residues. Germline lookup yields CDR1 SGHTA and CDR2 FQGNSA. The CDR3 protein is CASSPGTGGWGNEKLFF. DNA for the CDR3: TGTGCCAGCAGCCCCGGGACAGGGGGCTGGGGTAATGAAAAACTGTTTTTT.

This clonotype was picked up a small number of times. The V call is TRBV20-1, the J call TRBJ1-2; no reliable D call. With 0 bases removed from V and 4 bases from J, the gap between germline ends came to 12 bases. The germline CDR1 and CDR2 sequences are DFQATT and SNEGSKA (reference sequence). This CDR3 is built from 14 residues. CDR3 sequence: CSARDLDEGYGYTF. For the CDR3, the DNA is TGCAGTGCTAGAGATTTAGACGAGGGCTATGGCTACACCTTC.

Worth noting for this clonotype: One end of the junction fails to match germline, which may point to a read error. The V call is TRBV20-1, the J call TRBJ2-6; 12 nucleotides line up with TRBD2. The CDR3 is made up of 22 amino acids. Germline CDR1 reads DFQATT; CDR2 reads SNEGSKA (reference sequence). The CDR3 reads CSARDSPGGTSGPFGGASVLTF. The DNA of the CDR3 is TGCAGTGCTAGAGATTCGCCGGGAGGGACTAGCGGGCCATTCGGTGGGGCCAGCGTCCTGACTTTC.

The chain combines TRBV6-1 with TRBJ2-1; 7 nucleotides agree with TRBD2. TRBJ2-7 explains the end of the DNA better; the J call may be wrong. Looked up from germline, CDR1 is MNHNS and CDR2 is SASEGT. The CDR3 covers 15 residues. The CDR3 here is CASSEGSGDYNEQYF. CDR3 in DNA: TGTGCCAGCAGTGAAGGGAGCGGGGACTACAATGAGCAGTACTTC.

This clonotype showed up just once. The CDR3 coding sequence is TGCGCCAGCAGCCAGGAGTACACAGATACGCAGTATTTT. This codes for CASSQEYTDTQYF. The gene calls are TRBV5-1 and TRBJ2-3; unclear D gene. The germline V and J ends were trimmed by 4 bases and 2 bases, with 8 bases remaining between them. Germline V CDR1 and CDR2: SGHRS, YFSETQ. This CDR3 contains 13 residues.

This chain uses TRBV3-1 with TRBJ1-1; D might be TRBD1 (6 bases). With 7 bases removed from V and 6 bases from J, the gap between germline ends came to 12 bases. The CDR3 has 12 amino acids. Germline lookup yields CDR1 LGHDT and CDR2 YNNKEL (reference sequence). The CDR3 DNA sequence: TGTGCCAGCACCTCAGGGGCCGCTGAAGCTTTCTTT. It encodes CASTSGAAEAFF.

CDR3: CSARDPKGNTEAFF. CDR3 DNA: TGCAGTGCTAGAGATCCAAAGGGAAACACTGAAGCTTTCTTT. The chain links TRBV20-1 to TRBJ1-1; D gene ambiguous. Trimming stripped 0 bases from V and 2 bases from J, with 10 bases between. The CDR3 length is 14 residues. Germline-derived CDR1 and CDR2 are DFQATT and SNEGSKA (reference sequence).

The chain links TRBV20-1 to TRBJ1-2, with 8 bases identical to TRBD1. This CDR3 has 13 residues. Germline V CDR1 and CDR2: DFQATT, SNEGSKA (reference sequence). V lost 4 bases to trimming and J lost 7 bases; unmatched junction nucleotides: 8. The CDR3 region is CSANPDRDCGYTF. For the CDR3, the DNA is TGCAGTGCTAACCCGGACAGGGATTGTGGCTACACCTTC.

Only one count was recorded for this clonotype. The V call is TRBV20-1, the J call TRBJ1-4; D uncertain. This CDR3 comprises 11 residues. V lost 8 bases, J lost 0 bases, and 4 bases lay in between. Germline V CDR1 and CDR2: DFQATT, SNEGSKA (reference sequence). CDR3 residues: CSLSTNEKLFF. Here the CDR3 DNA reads TGCAGTCTCTCAACTAATGAAAAACTGTTTTTT.

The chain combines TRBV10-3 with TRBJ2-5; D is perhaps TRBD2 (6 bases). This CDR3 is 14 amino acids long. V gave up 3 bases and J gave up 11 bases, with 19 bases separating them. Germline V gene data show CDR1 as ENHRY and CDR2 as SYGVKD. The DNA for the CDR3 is TGTGCCATCAGTGACCGGGGGAAAAACAATGAGCAGTACTTC. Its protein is CAISDRGKNNEQYF.

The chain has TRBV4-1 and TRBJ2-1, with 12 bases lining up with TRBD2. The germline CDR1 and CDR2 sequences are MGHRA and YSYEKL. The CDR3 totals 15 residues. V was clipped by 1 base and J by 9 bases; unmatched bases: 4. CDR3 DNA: TGCGCCAGCAGCCAAGGGACTAGCGGGGTCGGTGAGCAGTTCTTC. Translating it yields CASSQGTSGVGEQFF.

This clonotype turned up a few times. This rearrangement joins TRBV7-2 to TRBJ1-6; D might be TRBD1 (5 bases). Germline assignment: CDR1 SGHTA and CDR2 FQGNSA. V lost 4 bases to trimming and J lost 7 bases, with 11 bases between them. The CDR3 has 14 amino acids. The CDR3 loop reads CASSWGVENSPLHF. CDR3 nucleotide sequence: TGTGCCAGCAGCTGGGGGGTGGAGAATTCACCCCTCCACTTT.

In nucleotides, the CDR3 is TGTGCCAGCACCCCCCGGACCGGGGAGCTGTTTTTT. This sequence encodes CASTPRTGELFF. The chain joins TRBV12-3 or TRBV12-4 to TRBJ2-2, with unresolved D. This CDR3 spans 12 amino acids. Trimming removed 7 bases at V and 5 bases at J, with 8 bases between.